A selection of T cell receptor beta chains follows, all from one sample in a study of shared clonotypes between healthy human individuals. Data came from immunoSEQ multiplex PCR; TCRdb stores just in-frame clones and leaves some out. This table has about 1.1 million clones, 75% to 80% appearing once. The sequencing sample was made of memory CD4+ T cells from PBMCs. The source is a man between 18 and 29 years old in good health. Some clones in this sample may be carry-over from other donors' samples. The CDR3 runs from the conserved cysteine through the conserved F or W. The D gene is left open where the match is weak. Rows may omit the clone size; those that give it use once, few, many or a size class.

TGTGCCAGCAGCCAACATTTGGTCGGTGAAGCTTTCTTT,CASSQHLVGEAFF,TRBJ1-1,.,TRBV14,.
TGCAGCGTTGTCCCGGGAGGCGGACAGCCTTCCTACGAGCAGTACTTC,CSVVPGGGQPSYEQYF,TRBJ2-7,.,TRBV29-1,.
TGTGCCAGCTTGGGCCCGGTCTCCTACGAGCAGTACTTC,CASLGPVSYEQYF,TRBJ2-7,.,TRBV28,many
TGCGCCAGCAGGGGACAGGGTATTTCAGATACGCAGTATTTT,CASRGQGISDTQYF,TRBJ2-3,TRBD1,TRBV10-2,.
TGTGCCAGCAGCTTAAGGCACGGGGCAGAGACCCAGTACTTC,CASSLRHGAETQYF,TRBJ2-5,.,TRBV7-2,.
TGTGCCAGCAGCTTGGTTAACTACGAGCAGTACTTC,CASSLVNYEQYF,TRBJ2-7,.,TRBV5-4,.
TGTGCCTCCGGACAGGGGGCAACAGATACGCAGTATTTT,CASGQGATDTQYF,TRBJ2-3,TRBD1,TRBV30,once
TGTGCCAGCGACCCCGGGGTTAGCAATCAGCCCCAGCATTTT,CASDPGVSNQPQHF,TRBJ1-5,.,TRBV6-5,few
TGTGCCAGCAGCGGGGGAGTTAGCACAGATACGCAGTATTTT,CASSGGVSTDTQYF,TRBJ2-3,.,TRBV7-9,.
TGCAGTGCTAGGGGACAGTATGGCTACACCTTC,CSARGQYGYTF,TRBJ1-2,TRBD1,TRBV20-1,few
TGTGCCAGCAGTGAAGAGGTAGCGGGAATTTACAATGAGCAGTTCTTC,CASSEEVAGIYNEQFF,TRBJ2-1,TRBD2,TRBV6-1,once